The source of this T cell receptor beta chain is a study of blood T cell repertoires in COVID-19. At the level of the study: The origin of the acute and convalescent COVID-19 samples was the United States, Italy and Spain.

CDR3 size: 13 residues. Germline V gene data show CDR1 as SGHRS and CDR2 as YFSETQ. The J segment lost 7 bases and the V segment lost 2 bases, leaving 4 bases of the junction unmatched. Only in-frame clones appear in the TCRdb table, and some are missing; sequencing was by immunoSEQ multiplex PCR. The sample consists of 140,000 or so clones, roughly 84% of them appearing once. Material: peripheral blood. The rearrangement links TRBV5-1 to TRBJ1-1, with 8 nucleotides matching TRBD1. The source is a man in his 60s with active or convalescent COVID-19. In nucleotides, the CDR3 is TGCGCCAGCAGCTTCCTCAGGGGGCTTGAAGCTTTCTTT. Its translation: CASSFLRGLEAFF. Full variable domain (rest looked up from reference TRBV5-1 and TRBJ1-1): KAGVTQTPRYLIKTRGQQVTLSCSPISGHRSVSWYQQTPGQGLQFLFEYFSETQRNKGNFPGRFSGRQFSNSRSEMNVSTLELGDSALYLCASSFLRGLEAFFGQGTRLTVV.